Sequencing of this T cell receptor beta chain was carried out in a study of shared clonotypes between healthy human individuals. Across the study: The study drew on a couple of women and a few men aged 18 to 49 as donors. Study-wide results and caveats: A small donor pool kept down the genetic and exposure-history diversity that was represented. Unshared clonotypes carried lower generation probabilities than those common to all four donors.

The CDR3 has 14 amino acids. The V gene's germline CDR1 is MNHEY and CDR2 SMNVEV (reference sequence). The germline V and J ends were trimmed by 5 bases and 7 bases, with 17 bases remaining between them. Positively selected for CCR7, the CD45RO-negative cells used as naive CD8 cells excluded terminally differentiated effector memory CD45RA+ cells. As for this clone: Its antigen is still unknown.

Per the original methods: Filtering differed since immunoSEQ provided only junctions, with no quality scores. Method: immunoSEQ multiplex PCR; TCRdb's copy keeps in-frame clones and lacks some. The DNA was the basis for D and trimming; V, J and clone size are from that table. This table has around 650,000 clones, roughly 96% appearing once. This chain links TRBV27 with TRBJ1-1, with D perhaps TRBD1 (5 bases). This receptor was obtained from a woman aged 25 to 39 in good health. The sequenced material came from naive CD8+ T cells sorted from blood. The CDR3, as DNA: TGTGCCAGCAGTCCGTCGGGACCTCTGGTTGAAGCTTTCTTT. Its protein is CASSPSGPLVEAFF.